Here is one T cell receptor beta chain with its context. Its antigen is undetermined. This CDR3 contains 13 residues. V lost 5 bases to trimming and J lost 4 bases, with 11 bases between them. CDR1 MDHEN and CDR2 SYDVKM come from the germline V gene. The repertoire was sequenced with immunoSEQ multiplex PCR; TCRdb's copy has only in-frame clones and lacks some. This sample yields 110,000 or so clones, of which just under 80% are seen a single time; 4.5% to 5.5% belongs to the top ten. This sample is part of a study of radiotherapy plus CTLA-4 blockade in lung cancer. Study findings and constraints: Alongside interferon-beta, early blood T cell clone dynamics were reportedly the best predictor of response. Blood TCR clones of tumor origin expanded after radiotherapy plus ipilimumab.

The chain couples TRBV28 to TRBJ2-5; D is perhaps TRBD2 (5 bases). The TCR comes from a human donor with non-small cell lung cancer who had a partial response to radiotherapy plus ipilimumab. Sequenced material: peripheral blood, taken from a patient treated with radiotherapy plus ipilimumab. CDR3 nucleotides: TGTGCCAGCAGTCCACGGAGGAGAGAGACCCAGTACTTC. It codes for CASSPRRRETQYF.